The table lists the clone carrying this T cell receptor beta chain with a few counts. Its matching antigen is unknown. Via MiXCR, TCRdb re-called the reads, giving one row per CDR3 protein. The sample comprises tens of thousands of distinct CDR3 sequences, more than 25% of which are singletons, and 65% to 80% rests with the top ten. The data originate from a study of T cell repertoires in cytomegalovirus infection. Germline V lookup: CDR1 MNHEY, CDR2 SVGEGT. This CDR3 has 14 residues. The junction had 5 bases not matched to a gene; V was cut back by 6 bases and J by 10 bases. The source of this sequence is a human donor in good health (CMV status not recorded). Some clones in this sample may be carry-over from other donors' samples. This chain uses TRBV6-2 or TRBV6-3 with TRBJ2-1, with 14 positions matching TRBD2. The specimen sequenced was PBMCs, sequenced either directly or after in vitro stimulation (not recorded which). CDR3 sequence: CASRTGLAGVEQFF. CDR3 bases: TGTGCCAGCAGAACGGGACTAGCGGGAGTAGAGCAGTTCTTC.